This T cell receptor (beta chain) came from a study of lymphopenia after photon versus proton radiotherapy. General study findings and limits: Oligoclonal CD8+ Temra expansion after nadir drove photon patients' diversity drop. Relative stability marked proton patients; photon patients lost diversity and naive cells.

TCRdb keeps only in-frame clones here, not all; method: immunoSEQ multiplex PCR. This sample has some 170,000 clones, with roughly nine tenths found just once. In its sample, this clone was seen a few times. What it binds is unknown. Trimming stripped 3 bases from V and 3 bases from J, with 6 bases between. Per the germline V gene, CDR1 is LNHDA and CDR2 is SQIVND (reference sequence). This CDR3 has 13 amino acids. Material: peripheral blood, obtained from a patient treated with photon-based radiotherapy. This TCR derives from a man in his fifties with gastric cancer. V usage is TRBV19 and J usage is TRBJ2-1; no clear D. The DNA of the CDR3 is TGTGCCAGTAGTATCCTCGGCTACAATGAGCAGTTCTTC. Translating it yields CASSILGYNEQFF.